Each of the 29 T cell receptor beta chains below was sequenced from the same sample in a study of OX40 agonist ivuxolimab in advanced cancers. Assay: immunoSEQ multiplex PCR; the TCRdb copy retains only in-frame clones and omits some. Of approximately 71,000 clones listed, 94% are singletons. The sample in question was CD4+ or CD8+ T cells sorted from blood, obtained in a trial of the OX40 agonist ivuxolimab. These receptors all come from an adult with an advanced solid tumor such as melanoma, head and neck, liver or kidney cancer.

The chain is built from TRBV9 and TRBJ1-5; D might be TRBD1 (5 bases). The CDR3 length is 13 residues. Germline CDR1 reads SGDLS; CDR2 reads YYNGEE. Trimming stripped 4 bases from V and 6 bases from J, with 11 bases between. CDR3 nucleotides: TGTGCCAGCAGCTCCGACGGGGGTCAGCCCCAGCATTTT. Amino acids: CASSSDGGQPQHF.

This clone was detected once. The V call is TRBV29-1, the J call TRBJ2-7, with D perhaps TRBD1 (6 bases). Trimming took 6 bases from V and 2 from J, leaving 11 bases between them. CDR3 length: 12 amino acids. CDR1 and CDR2 from the germline V gene are SQVTM and ANQGSEA. CDR3 DNA sequence: TGCAGCGTCCGGACAGTCGCCTACGAGCAGTACTTC. Its translation is CSVRTVAYEQYF.

This sequence joins TRBV27 and TRBJ1-1; D possibly corresponds to TRBD1 (5 bases). The CDR3 runs 16 residues. Germline loops: CDR1 MNHEY, CDR2 SMNVEV (reference sequence). V was cut by 3 bases and J by 5 bases, with 19 bases left in between. Here the CDR3 reads CASSLTAFWGSTEAFF. DNA of the CDR3: TGTGCCAGCAGTTTGACAGCATTTTGGGGTAGTACTGAAGCTTTCTTT.

J is TRBJ1-1 and V is TRBV13; D might be TRBD1 (5 bases). The length of the CDR3 is 13 residues. CDR1 is PRHDT and CDR2 is FYEKMQ in the germline V gene (reference sequence). V dropped 4 bases and J dropped 6 bases, with 12 bases sitting between them. CDR3 bases: TGTGCCAGCAGCTCCGGACATAACGCTGAAGCTTTCTTT. Protein product: CASSSGHNAEAFF.

CDR3 region: CSVEVGWQETQYF. CDR3 in DNA: TGCAGCGTTGAGGTGGGTTGGCAAGAGACCCAGTACTTC. The J gene is TRBJ2-5, the V gene TRBV29-1, with D uncertain. V lost 3 bases and J 2 bases, leaving 10 bases between the germline ends. This CDR3 has 13 amino acids. Per the germline V gene, CDR1 is SQVTM and CDR2 is ANQGSEA.

The V gene is TRBV28, the J gene TRBJ2-1; D remains ambiguous. V gave up 11 bases and J gave up 2 bases, with 19 bases separating them. There are 15 residues in the CDR3. Germline CDR1 reads MDHEN; CDR2 reads SYDVKM. This CDR3 reads CAGSGPADAYNEQFF. The DNA of the CDR3 is TGTGCCGGCTCCGGGCCGGCCGATGCCTACAATGAGCAGTTCTTC.

The rearrangement joins TRBV28 to TRBJ1-2; the D gene is possibly TRBD1 (6 bases). This CDR3 is built from 14 residues. Trimming stripped 7 bases from V and 4 bases from J, with 16 bases between. Germline V gene data show CDR1 as MDHEN and CDR2 as SYDVKM. CDR3 DNA sequence: TGTGCCAGCACCCCTGGGACAACAAGCTATGGCTACACCTTC. It specifies CASTPGTTSYGYTF.

This clone was seen only a few times. This chain uses TRBV4-3 with TRBJ1-5, with TRBD1 identical over 7 bases. The CDR3 consists of 15 residues. V shed 0 bases, J shed 6 bases, and the junction held 5 bases outside the gene matches. Germline V lookup: CDR1 LGHNA, CDR2 YSLEER. CDR3 DNA: TGCGCCAGCAGCCAAGACAGGGGGAAATCTCAGCCCCAGCATTTT. Translation gives CASSQDRGKSQPQHF.

The gene calls are TRBV28 and TRBJ1-5; D ambiguous. V dropped 6 bases and J dropped 2 bases, with 14 bases sitting between them. The CDR3 length is 15 residues. The germline CDR1 and CDR2 sequences are MDHEN and SYDVKM. In DNA, the CDR3 is TGTGCCAGCAGAAAAGTGGGCCGCGGCAATCAGCCCCAGCATTTT. Translation: CASRKVGRGNQPQHF.

V is TRBV19 and J is TRBJ2-5; tentatively, D is TRBD2 (6 bases). TRBJ2-7 matches the DNA end more closely, so the J call is doubtful. The CDR3 runs 15 residues. Germline V gene lookup returns CDR1 LNHDA and CDR2 SQIVND (reference sequence). CDR3 sequence: CASSGPGDKTYEQYF. In nucleotides, the CDR3 is TGTGCCAGTAGTGGACCGGGAGATAAAACCTACGAGCAGTACTTC.

V is TRBV7-2 and J is TRBJ2-3, with no clear D. Germline CDR1 SGHTA, CDR2 FQGNSA. Trimming left V 1 base short and J 3 bases short, with 2 bases between. This CDR3 spans 12 amino acids. CDR3 DNA sequence: TGTGCCAGCAGCTTAGAAACAGATACGCAGTATTTT. As protein: CASSLETDTQYF.

The rearrangement joins TRBV7-9 to TRBJ1-2, with D unresolved. V lost 2 bases, J lost 8 bases, and 24 bases lay in between. CDR3 length equals 17 residues. Germline CDR1 is SEHNR and CDR2 is FQNEAQ (reference sequence). CDR3 sequence reads: CASSLPPARQRLLGYTF. CDR3 nucleotides: TGTGCCAGCAGCTTACCGCCAGCGCGCCAGCGCCTTCTCGGCTACACCTTC.

The genes are TRBV9 and TRBJ2-5; D is uncertain. The CDR3 covers 14 residues. V lost 0 bases, J lost 3 bases, and 9 bases lay in between. Germline-derived CDR1 and CDR2 are SGDLS and YYNGEE. The CDR3 bases are TGTGCCAGCAGCGTAGGGGGAAGTGAAGAGACCCAGTACTTC. It is translated as CASSVGGSEETQYF. The complete variable domain, with remaining parts taken from reference TRBV9 and TRBJ2-5, reads DSGVTQTPKHLITATGQRVTLRCSPRSGDLSVYWYQQSLDQGLQFLIQYYNGEERAKGNILERFSAQQFPDLHSELNLSSLELGDSALYFCASSVGGSEETQYFGPGTRLLVL.

The CDR3 DNA sequence: TGCAGCGTTGATGCAGGGCGGGGCACAGATACGCAGTATTTT. It specifies CSVDAGRGTDTQYF. V is TRBV29-1 and J is TRBJ2-3; D is tentatively TRBD1 or TRBD2 (5 bases each). With 3 bases removed from V and 1 base from J, the gap between germline ends came to 11 bases. The CDR3 spans 14 residues. Germline values: CDR1 SQVTM, CDR2 ANQGSEA.

V gene TRBV27 combines with J gene TRBJ2-1; 12 bases are a match to TRBD2. The germline gives CDR1 MNHEY, CDR2 SMNVEV (reference sequence). The CDR3 contains 15 residues. The J segment lost 10 bases and the V segment lost 4 bases, leaving 8 bases of the junction unmatched. CDR3 loop: CASSSRLAGVWEQFF. The CDR3 DNA follows: TGTGCCAGCAGTTCCCGACTAGCGGGAGTGTGGGAGCAGTTCTTC.

The chain uses TRBV10-3 and TRBJ1-6; 7 bases are shared with TRBD1. Germline loops: CDR1 ENHRY, CDR2 SYGVKD. V shed 3 bases and J 10 bases; nucleotides not matched to a gene: 9. CDR3 size: 15 residues. CDR3 nucleotide sequence: TGTGCCATCAGTGACCCCGGGACAGTCAACTCACCCCTCCACTTT. Protein sequence: CAISDPGTVNSPLHF.

The rearrangement joins TRBV4-3 to TRBJ2-3, with unresolved D. V was trimmed by 4 bases and J by 4 bases, leaving 12 bases between them. The CDR3 runs 14 residues. The V gene's germline CDR1 is LGHNA and CDR2 YSLEER. The CDR3 protein is CASSPYDPPDTQYF. The DNA for the CDR3 is TGCGCCAGCAGCCCTTACGATCCCCCAGATACGCAGTATTTT.

This sequence joins TRBV27 and TRBJ2-1; 15 bases agree with TRBD2. Unmatched junction bases numbered 3, after V lost 3 bases and J lost 0 bases. The germline V gene encodes CDR1 MNHEY and CDR2 SMNVEV (reference sequence). The CDR3 is made up of 18 amino acids. CDR3 region: CASSLGLAGGRSYNEQFF. The CDR3 region has the DNA TGTGCCAGCAGTTTGGGACTAGCGGGAGGCCGCTCCTACAATGAGCAGTTCTTC.

The chain links TRBV29-1 to TRBJ2-2, with D perhaps being TRBD1 or TRBD2 (7 bases each). Trimming shortened V by 6 bases and J by 6 bases, and 23 bases separated the two germline ends. The germline V gene encodes CDR1 SQVTM and CDR2 ANQGSEA. The CDR3 totals 16 residues. CDR3 nucleotides: TGCAGCGTCCCCCGGGCAGGGGGAGGGGGGTCCGGGGAGCTGTTTTTT. It encodes CSVPRAGGGGSGELFF.

This chain uses TRBV2 with TRBJ1-5; tentatively, D is TRBD1 (6 bases). This CDR3 has 14 residues. V gave up 4 bases and J gave up 7 bases, with 14 bases separating them. Germline CDR1 is SNHLY and CDR2 is FYNNEI. This CDR3 is CASSGVQGKQPQHF. In nucleotides, the CDR3 is TGTGCCAGCAGTGGGGTACAGGGAAAGCAGCCCCAGCATTTT.

The V gene is TRBV29-1, the J gene TRBJ2-7; no definite D call. Germline V gene data show CDR1 as SQVTM and CDR2 as ANQGSEA. V was trimmed by 4 bases and J by 2 bases, leaving 9 bases between them. The CDR3 consists of 12 residues. The CDR3 region has the DNA TGCAGCGTTGTGAACACTCCCTACGAGCAGTACTTC. It codes for CSVVNTPYEQYF.

The chain joins TRBV7-9 to TRBJ1-1; TRBD1 might be the D (5 bases). This CDR3 region has 16 residues. Trimming stripped 7 bases from V and 5 bases from J, with 23 bases between. CDR1 SEHNR and CDR2 FQNEAQ come from the germline V gene (reference sequence). The CDR3 region is CASTRIGDTSRTEAFF. The CDR3 DNA reads as TGTGCCAGCACCCGAATAGGGGATACGTCGAGGACTGAAGCTTTCTTT.

The CDR3 is CASSLLGGNYNEQFF. The CDR3 coding sequence is TGTGCCAGCAGTCTCCTGGGGGGAAATTACAATGAGCAGTTCTTC. The V and J genes are TRBV6-6 and TRBJ2-1; D perhaps matches TRBD2 (6 bases). Trimming took off 5 bases at V and 4 bases at J, with 15 bases between the two ends. Germline V gives CDR1 MNHNY, CDR2 SVGAGI (reference sequence). The CDR3 extends over 15 amino acids.

The chain couples TRBV5-4 to TRBJ2-7; a possible D gene is TRBD2 (6 bases). The CDR3 has 15 amino acids. The germline V gene encodes CDR1 SGHNT and CDR2 YYREEE (reference sequence). Trimming removed 4 bases at V and 0 bases at J, with 14 bases between. CDR3 coding DNA: TGTGCCAGCAGCGCCCGGGACTGGAGCTCCTACGAGCAGTACTTC. It encodes CASSARDWSSYEQYF.

The chain recombines TRBV4-1 with TRBJ2-1; a weak D match, TRBD2 (6 bases). Germline V gene lookup returns CDR1 MGHRA and CDR2 YSYEKL. The CDR3 totals 16 residues. Trimming shortened V by 5 bases and J by 2 bases, and 16 bases separated the two germline ends. The CDR3 DNA reads TGCGCCAGCAGCGGGCGGGGCGAGGGGACCTACAATGAGCAGTTCTTC. Translation gives CASSGRGEGTYNEQFF.

CDR3: CASSPPMQRGGVYGYTF. In DNA, the CDR3 is TGTGCCAGCAGTCCCCCAATGCAGAGGGGCGGTGTGTATGGCTACACCTTC. The chain employs TRBV27 and TRBJ1-2; possible D gene TRBD1, 5 bases. The CDR3 is made up of 17 amino acids. V was cut by 5 bases and J by 5 bases, with 24 bases left in between. CDR1 is MNHEY, CDR2 SMNVEV, per germline (reference sequence).

The chain joins TRBV19 to TRBJ2-1, with 8 bases fitting TRBD2. Trimming at V came to 11 bases and at J to 4 bases, leaving 10 bases not matched to a gene. CDR3 length equals 14 residues. Germline lookup yields CDR1 LNHDA and CDR2 SQIVND (reference sequence). CDR3: CAASSGGLYNEQFF. CDR3 DNA sequence: TGTGCCGCCTCAAGCGGGGGTTTATACAATGAGCAGTTCTTC.

For this clone: Other DNA sequences within the sample encode an identical CDR3. This chain joins TRBV28 and TRBJ2-3; D is undetermined. This CDR3 comprises 14 residues. Trimming cost V 2 bases and J 1 base, with 7 bases left between them. CDR1 is MDHEN, CDR2 SYDVKM, per germline. The DNA for the CDR3 is TGTGCCAGCAGTTTAGGACGGGGCACAGATACGCAGTATTTT. Protein sequence: CASSLGRGTDTQYF.

CDR3 residues: CASSEYGGEPEAFF. The CDR3 coding sequence is TGTGCCAGCAGTGAATATGGGGGTGAGCCAGAGGCTTTCTTT. This chain joins TRBV25-1 and TRBJ1-1; D may be TRBD1 (5 bases). CDR3 length: 14 amino acids. Germline V gene data show CDR1 as MGHDK and CDR2 as SYGVNS. Trimming left V 0 bases short and J 11 bases short, with 16 bases between. The entire variable domain, with the rest obtained from reference TRBV25-1 and TRBJ1-1, is as follows: EADIYQTPRYLVIGTGKKITLECSQTMGHDKMYWYQQDPGMELHLIHYSYGVNSTEKGDLSSESTVSRIRTEHFPLTLESARPSHTSQYLCASSEYGGEPEAFFGQGTRLTVV.